The 30 T cell receptor beta chains listed next were all sequenced from one sample in a study of T cell changes during pregnancy in multiple sclerosis. Measured with immunoSEQ multiplex PCR; TCRdb has only the in-frame clones, and not every one. This table holds tens of thousands of clones, roughly 92% found once. This sample comprised peripheral blood, obtained in the first trimester of pregnancy. These receptors were collected from a female donor in good health, enrolled as a control in a pregnancy study.

The chain is built from TRBV4-2 and TRBJ1-1; 9 bases line up with TRBD1. In germline, CDR1 is LGHNA, CDR2 YNFKEQ. J was trimmed by 4 bases and V by 5 bases; bases with no gene match: 11. CDR3 length: 16 amino acids. The CDR3 DNA sequence: TGTGCCAGCAGCTTTTATGGACAGGGGTCGGGCACTGAAGCTTTCTTT. It specifies CASSFYGQGSGTEAFF.

This sequence joins TRBV14 and TRBJ2-1; 12 bases align to TRBD2. There are 16 residues in the CDR3. V was pared by 1 base and J by 11 bases, with 9 bases of the junction left unmatched. The germline CDR1 and CDR2 sequences are SGHDN and FVKESK. CDR3 nucleotide sequence: TGTGCCAGCAGCCAAGTGACGACTAGCGGGAGTGGTCAGCAGTTCTTC. This translates into CASSQVTTSGSGQQFF.

This clone was seen just once. Here the CDR3 DNA reads TGCGCCAGCAGCTTGACTTCCCGAGGAACAGATACGCAGTATTTT. Translation gives CASSLTSRGTDTQYF. This chain connects TRBV5-1 to TRBJ2-3; D is unresolved. V lost 1 base and J lost 3, with 12 bases in between. Germline-derived CDR1 and CDR2 are SGHRS and YFSETQ. There are 15 residues in the CDR3.

The chain links TRBV6-5 to TRBJ1-2; D gene uncertain. Germline V CDR1 and CDR2: MNHEY, SVGAGI. The V end lost 5 bases, the J end lost 6 bases, and 16 bases lay between the germline ends. The CDR3 runs to 14 residues. The CDR3 DNA reads TGTGCCAGCAGTAAGGACTCGGAAGAGGATGGCTACACCTTC. It is translated as CASSKDSEEDGYTF.

The chain links TRBV5-4 to TRBJ2-5; 12 nucleotides align to TRBD1. The CDR3 runs to 15 residues. V lost 3 bases and J lost 5; bases outside the gene matches: 5. Germline V lookup: CDR1 SGHNT, CDR2 YYREEE (reference sequence). In nucleotides, the CDR3 is TGTGCCAGCAGCTCGGGACAGGGGGCCCGGGAGACCCAGTACTTC. This translates into CASSSGQGARETQYF. Filled out from reference TRBV5-4 and TRBJ2-5, the complete variable domain reads ETGVTQSPTHLIKTRGQQVTLRCSSQSGHNTVSWYQQALGQGPQFIFQYYREEENGRGNFPPRFSGLQFPNYSSELNVNALELDDSALYLCASSSGQGARETQYFGPGTRLLVL.

The rearrangement uses TRBV28 and TRBJ2-1, with 8 nucleotides matching TRBD2. Germline assignment: CDR1 MDHEN and CDR2 SYDVKM. The junction had 4 bases not matched to a gene; V was cut back by 6 bases and J by 0 bases. The CDR3 spans 15 residues. Here the CDR3 reads CASSSSGGSYNEQFF. The CDR3 coding sequence is TGTGCCAGCAGCTCAAGCGGGGGCTCCTACAATGAGCAGTTCTTC.

The rearrangement links TRBV6-1 to TRBJ2-1; 8 bases are a match to TRBD1. The trim removed 8 bases at V and 7 bases at J, leaving 7 bases unmatched. The germline CDR1 and CDR2 sequences are MNHNS and SASEGT. This CDR3 is built from 13 residues. The CDR3 sequence: CASWQGAPNEQFF. The CDR3 DNA reads as TGTGCCAGCTGGCAGGGGGCGCCGAATGAGCAGTTCTTC.

This chain connects TRBV2 to TRBJ2-1; tentative D call: TRBD2 (6 bases). Trimming cost V 7 bases and J 0 bases, with 13 bases left between them. The CDR3 is 15 residues long. Looked up from germline, CDR1 is SNHLY and CDR2 is FYNNEI. This CDR3 is CASIGEVSSYNEQFF. Written as DNA, the CDR3 is TGTGCCAGCATCGGGGAGGTGAGCTCCTACAATGAGCAGTTCTTC.

The rearrangement uses TRBV7-9 and TRBJ2-1; D call uncertain. Per germline, CDR1 SEHNR and CDR2 FQNEAQ (reference sequence). The CDR3 runs to 15 residues. V was cut by 1 base and J by 0 bases, with 7 bases left in between. The CDR3: CASSLEADSYNEQFF. The CDR3 DNA is TGTGCCAGCAGCTTAGAAGCTGACTCCTACAATGAGCAGTTCTTC.

This sequence joins TRBV2 and TRBJ2-3; 7 bases are shared with TRBD1. J was trimmed by 0 bases and V by 6 bases; bases with no gene match: 15. Germline loops: CDR1 SNHLY, CDR2 FYNNEI. This CDR3 region has 18 residues. CDR3 DNA sequence: TGTGCCAGCAGAGGGTATGGGACAGCGCCTTCTAGCACAGATACGCAGTATTTT. Protein product: CASRGYGTAPSSTDTQYF.

The DNA for the CDR3 is TGTGCCAGCAGCTTACAGGGGGGAAAAGCCGGGGAGCTGTTTTTT. Protein product: CASSLQGGKAGELFF. The gene calls are TRBV13 and TRBJ2-2, with D possibly TRBD1 on 7 matching bases. There are 15 residues in the CDR3. Trimming pared 2 bases from V and 6 bases from J, leaving 13 bases between. The germline CDR1 and CDR2 sequences are PRHDT and FYEKMQ (reference sequence).

This clone was seen just once. The chain is built from TRBV7-9 and TRBJ1-1; TRBD1 agrees at 12 bases. The CDR3 contains 15 residues. Per the germline V gene, CDR1 is SEHNR and CDR2 is FQNEAQ (reference sequence). Trimming removed 6 bases from V and 6 bases from J; junction bases left unmatched: 8. The CDR3 nucleotides are TGTGCCAGCAGTCCCGGGACAGGGGGCGAGGCTGAAGCTTTCTTT. This encodes CASSPGTGGEAEAFF.

The rearrangement links TRBV11-2 to TRBJ2-5; D unclear. CDR3 length: 13 amino acids. Germline CDR1 SGHAT, CDR2 FQNNGV. V lost 1 base to trimming and J lost 4 bases, with 7 bases between them. CDR3 loop: CASSLGSGETQYF. CDR3 sequence (DNA): TGTGCCAGCAGCTTAGGGTCCGGAGAGACCCAGTACTTC.

This chain joins TRBV2 and TRBJ2-3; 7 bases fit TRBD1. The CDR3 loop spans 14 amino acids. J was trimmed by 1 base and V by 8 bases; bases with no gene match: 6. Germline CDR1 is SNHLY and CDR2 is FYNNEI. The CDR3 here is CASDTQGRTDTQYF. The CDR3 DNA reads as TGTGCCAGCGATACACAGGGGCGCACAGATACGCAGTATTTT.

The chain recombines TRBV29-1 with TRBJ2-5, with D unclear. V lost 4 bases and J lost 5, with 14 bases in between. The CDR3 has 13 amino acids. CDR1 is SQVTM and CDR2 is ANQGSEA in the germline V gene. The CDR3 DNA reads as TGCAGCGTTGTTGGGCAGGCAATCGAGACCCAGTACTTC. This codes for CSVVGQAIETQYF.

CDR3 region: CASSLDRGSNIQYF. CDR3 bases: TGTGCCAGCAGCTTAGACAGGGGCAGCAACATTCAGTACTTC. This chain connects TRBV7-2 to TRBJ2-4, with 7 nucleotides matching TRBD1. Germline values: CDR1 SGHTA, CDR2 FQGNSA. CDR3 length: 14 amino acids. V gave up 1 base and J gave up 7 bases; unmatched junction bases: 4.

V is TRBV28 and J is TRBJ2-1; possibly TRBD2 for D (7 bases). Trimming stripped 2 bases from V and 2 bases from J, with 13 bases between. The CDR3 sequence is 16 residues long. Germline V lookup: CDR1 MDHEN, CDR2 SYDVKM. This CDR3 reads CASSLGGARAYNEQFF. DNA of the CDR3: TGTGCCAGCAGTTTAGGGGGGGCCAGGGCCTACAATGAGCAGTTCTTC.

The chain has TRBV28 and TRBJ2-2; no reliable D call. The CDR3 loop spans 13 amino acids. Germline CDR1 MDHEN, CDR2 SYDVKM. Trimming shortened V by 2 bases and J by 3 bases, and 4 bases separated the two germline ends. The DNA for the CDR3 is TGTGCCAGCAGTTTAACTCACACCGGGGAGCTGTTTTTT. Protein: CASSLTHTGELFF.

The J gene is TRBJ1-2, the V gene TRBV28; 7 positions agree with TRBD1. V shed 5 bases, J shed 0 bases, and the junction held 6 bases outside the gene matches. This CDR3 comprises 15 residues. Germline CDR1 is MDHEN and CDR2 is SYDVKM. CDR3 loop: CASSPGTDSNYGYTF. The CDR3 DNA follows: TGTGCCAGCAGTCCCGGGACAGACTCTAACTATGGCTACACCTTC.

The chain uses TRBV4-1 and TRBJ2-3; D is perhaps TRBD2 (5 bases). V lost 3 bases and J lost 6, with 16 bases in between. CDR3 length: 15 amino acids. In germline, CDR1 is MGHRA, CDR2 YSYEKL. This CDR3 is CASSQGLREADTQYF. The CDR3 DNA reads as TGCGCCAGCAGCCAGGGCTTGAGGGAAGCGGATACGCAGTATTTT.

The chain is built from TRBV27 and TRBJ2-1; 8 bases fit TRBD2. The CDR3 consists of 16 residues. Germline assignment: CDR1 MNHEY and CDR2 SMNVEV (reference sequence). The trim removed 8 bases at V and 1 base at J, leaving 10 bases unmatched. In DNA form, the CDR3 reads TGTGCCAGCGGTCCCCGGGGGGGGCCATCCTACAATGAGCAGTTCTTC. This codes for CASGPRGGPSYNEQFF.

The chain has TRBV28 and TRBJ1-5; D call uncertain. This CDR3 has 12 amino acids. Trimming took off 2 bases at V and 7 bases at J, with 6 bases between the two ends. CDR1 and CDR2 (germline): MDHEN, SYDVKM. The CDR3 spells CASSLTQQPQHF. The CDR3, as DNA: TGTGCCAGCAGTTTAACCCAGCAGCCCCAGCATTTT.

The count of this clone is one. V usage is TRBV7-9 and J usage is TRBJ2-7, with 7 nucleotides matching TRBD2. This CDR3 comprises 15 residues. V shed 1 base and J 2 bases; nucleotides not matched to a gene: 5. Germline CDR1 SEHNR, CDR2 FQNEAQ (reference sequence). The CDR3 DNA sequence: TGTGCCAGCAGCTTAGAGGGAGGGACCACCTACGAGCAGTACTTC. It yields the protein CASSLEGGTTYEQYF. Together with reference TRBV7-9 and TRBJ2-7, the CDR3 gives the full variable domain: DTGVSQNPRHKITKRGQNVTFRCDPISEHNRLYWYRQTLGQGPEFLTYFQNEAQLEKSRLLSDRFSAERPKGSFSTLEIQRTEQGDSAMYLCASSLEGGTTYEQYFGPGTRLTVT.

This rearrangement joins TRBV7-8 to TRBJ2-7; 10 bases agree with TRBD1. This CDR3 is built from 15 residues. The V segment lost 5 bases and the J segment 4 bases; nucleotides outside the gene matches: 8. Germline V CDR1 and CDR2: SGHVS, FQNEAQ. CDR3 nucleotide sequence: TGTGCCAGCAGCGACCGGGGACAGGGGAGATACGAGCAGTACTTC. This gives the protein CASSDRGQGRYEQYF.

This clone has more than one count but fewer than ten. The rearrangement joins TRBV15 to TRBJ2-1; maybe TRBD2 (6 bases). V was shortened by 2 bases and J by 7 bases, with 15 bases between the two germline ends. The CDR3 has 15 amino acids. Germline V gene data show CDR1 as LNHNV and CDR2 as YYDKDF (reference sequence). The CDR3, as DNA: TGTGCCACCAGCAGACATCCCCCGGGAGAGAATGAGCAGTTCTTC. Translating gives CATSRHPPGENEQFF.

Remarks on this clone: An end of the junction does not agree with germline; a read error may underlie this. In DNA form, the CDR3 reads TGCGCCAGCAGTTTGGGACTAGCGGGAGGAGAGCAGTACTTC. Translating gives CASSLGLAGGEQYF. This chain uses TRBV5-1 with TRBJ2-7, with TRBD2 matching 15 bases. This CDR3 is 14 amino acids long. CDR1 and CDR2 (germline): SGHRS, YFSETQ.

The CDR3 loop is CASSQDPSDQPQHF. The DNA for the CDR3 is TGCGCCAGCAGCCAAGATCCCAGTGATCAGCCCCAGCATTTT. The chain recombines TRBV4-1 with TRBJ1-5; D unclear. The ends were cut back, 0 bases at V and 5 bases at J, with 8 bases in the middle. The germline gives CDR1 MGHRA, CDR2 YSYEKL. This CDR3 comprises 14 residues.

The V call is TRBV15, the J call TRBJ1-2, with a tentative D call TRBD1 (6 bases). Germline assignment: CDR1 LNHNV and CDR2 YYDKDF (reference sequence). This CDR3 has 16 residues. V dropped 0 bases and J dropped 6 bases, with 17 bases sitting between them. The CDR3 sequence is CATSRDRGLAGDGYTF. The CDR3 bases are TGTGCCACCAGCAGAGATCGAGGGTTGGCAGGGGATGGCTACACCTTC.

The chain is built from TRBV9 and TRBJ2-3; maybe TRBD2 (6 bases). Deletions cut 0 bases from V and 2 bases from J, with 19 bases between. The CDR3 length is 18 residues. CDR1 SGDLS and CDR2 YYNGEE come from the germline V gene. CDR3 coding DNA: TGTGCCAGCAGCGTAGGAGGGAGCGGCGGGGCCCACACAGATACGCAGTATTTT. Its protein is CASSVGGSGGAHTDTQYF. Full variable domain (missing parts from reference TRBV9 and TRBJ2-3): DSGVTQTPKHLITATGQRVTLRCSPRSGDLSVYWYQQSLDQGLQFLIQYYNGEERAKGNILERFSAQQFPDLHSELNLSSLELGDSALYFCASSVGGSGGAHTDTQYFGPGTRLTVL.

DNA of the CDR3: TGTGCCAGCAGCCATAGCGGGACGGCCTACAATGAGCAGTTCTTC. Its protein is CASSHSGTAYNEQFF. The chain joins TRBV7-9 to TRBJ2-1, with TRBD2 matching over 8 bases. Germline-derived CDR1 and CDR2 are SEHNR and FQNEAQ (reference sequence). Trimming at V came to 5 bases and at J to 2 bases, leaving 5 bases not matched to a gene. This CDR3 has 15 residues.